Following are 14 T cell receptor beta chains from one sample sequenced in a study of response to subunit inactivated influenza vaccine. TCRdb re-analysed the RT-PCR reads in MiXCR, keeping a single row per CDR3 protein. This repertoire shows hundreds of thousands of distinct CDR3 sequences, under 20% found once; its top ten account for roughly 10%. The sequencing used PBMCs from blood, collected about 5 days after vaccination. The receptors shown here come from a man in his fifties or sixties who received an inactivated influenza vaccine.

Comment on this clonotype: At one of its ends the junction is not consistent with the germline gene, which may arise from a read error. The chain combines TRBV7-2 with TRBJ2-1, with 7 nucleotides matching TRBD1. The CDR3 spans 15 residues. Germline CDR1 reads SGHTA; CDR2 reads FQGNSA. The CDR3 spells CAISRVGTAGNEQFF. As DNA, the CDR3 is TGTGCCATCAGCCGAGTCGGGACAGCTGGGAATGAGCAGTTCTTC.

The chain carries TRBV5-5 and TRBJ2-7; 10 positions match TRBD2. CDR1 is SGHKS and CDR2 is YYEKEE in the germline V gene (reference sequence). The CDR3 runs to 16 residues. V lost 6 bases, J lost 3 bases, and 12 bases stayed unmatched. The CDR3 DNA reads TGTGCCAGCACCCTCCAGGGACTAGCGACCCGCTACGAGCAGTACTTC. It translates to CASTLQGLATRYEQYF.

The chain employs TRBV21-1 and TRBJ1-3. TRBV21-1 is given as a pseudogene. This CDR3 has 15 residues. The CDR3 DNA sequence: TGTGCCAGCAGCAATGCAGTTAACTCTGGAAACACCATATATTTT. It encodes CASSNAVNSGNTIYF.

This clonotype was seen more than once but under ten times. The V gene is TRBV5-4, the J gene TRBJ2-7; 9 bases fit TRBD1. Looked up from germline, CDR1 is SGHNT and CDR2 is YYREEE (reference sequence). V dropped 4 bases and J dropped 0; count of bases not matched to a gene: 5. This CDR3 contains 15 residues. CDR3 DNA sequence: TGTGCCAGCAGCAAACAGGGGGCCCTCTCCTACGAGCAGTACTTC. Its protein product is CASSKQGALSYEQYF.

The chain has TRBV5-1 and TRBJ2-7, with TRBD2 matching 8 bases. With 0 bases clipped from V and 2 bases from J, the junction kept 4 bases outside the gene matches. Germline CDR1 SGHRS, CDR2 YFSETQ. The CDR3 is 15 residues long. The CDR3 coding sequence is TGCGCCAGCAGCTTGGCCCCCGGGAGGGCCTACGAGCAGTACTTC. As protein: CASSLAPGRAYEQYF.

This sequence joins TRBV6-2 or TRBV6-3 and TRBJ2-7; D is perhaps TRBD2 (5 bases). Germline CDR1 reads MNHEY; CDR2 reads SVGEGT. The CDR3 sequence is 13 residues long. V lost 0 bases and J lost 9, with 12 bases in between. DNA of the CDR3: TGTGCCAGCAGTTACTCGGAAGGAGGAGTGCAGTACTTC. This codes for CASSYSEGGVQYF.

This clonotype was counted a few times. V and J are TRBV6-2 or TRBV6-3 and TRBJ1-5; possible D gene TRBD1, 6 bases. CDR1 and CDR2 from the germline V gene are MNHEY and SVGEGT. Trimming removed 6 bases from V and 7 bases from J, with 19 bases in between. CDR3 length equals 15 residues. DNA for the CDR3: TGTGCCAGCAGCAACTCAGGGGTACGGGGACAGCCCCAGCATTTT. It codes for CASSNSGVRGQPQHF.

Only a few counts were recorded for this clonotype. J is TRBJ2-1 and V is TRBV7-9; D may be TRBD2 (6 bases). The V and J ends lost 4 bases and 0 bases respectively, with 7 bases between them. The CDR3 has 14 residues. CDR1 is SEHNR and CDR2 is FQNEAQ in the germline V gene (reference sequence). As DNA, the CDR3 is TGTGCCAGCAGCTGGGGGGACTCCTACAATGAGCAGTTCTTC. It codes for CASSWGDSYNEQFF.

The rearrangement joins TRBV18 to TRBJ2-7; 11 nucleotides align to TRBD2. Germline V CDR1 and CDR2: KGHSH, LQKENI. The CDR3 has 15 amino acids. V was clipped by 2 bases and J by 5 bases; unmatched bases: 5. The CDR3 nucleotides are TGTGCCAGCTCACCAAAGACTAGCGGGAAAAACGAGCAGTACTTC. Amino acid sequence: CASSPKTSGKNEQYF.

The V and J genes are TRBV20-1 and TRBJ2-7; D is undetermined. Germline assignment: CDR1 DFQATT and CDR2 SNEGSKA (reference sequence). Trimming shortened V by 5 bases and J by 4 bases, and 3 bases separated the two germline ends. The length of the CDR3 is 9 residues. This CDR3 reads CSAGYEQYF. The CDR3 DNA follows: TGCAGTGCTGGATACGAGCAGTACTTC.

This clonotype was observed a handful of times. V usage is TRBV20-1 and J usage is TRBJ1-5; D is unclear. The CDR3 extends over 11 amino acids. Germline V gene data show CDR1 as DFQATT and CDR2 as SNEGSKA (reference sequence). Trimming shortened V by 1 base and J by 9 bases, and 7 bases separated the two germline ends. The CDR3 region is CSARVGGPQHF. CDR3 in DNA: TGCAGTGCTAGAGTAGGTGGGCCCCAGCATTTT.

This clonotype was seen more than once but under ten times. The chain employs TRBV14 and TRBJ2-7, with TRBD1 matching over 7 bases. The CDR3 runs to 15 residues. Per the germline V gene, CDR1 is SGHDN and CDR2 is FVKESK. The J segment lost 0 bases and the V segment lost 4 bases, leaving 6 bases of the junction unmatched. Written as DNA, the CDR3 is TGTGCCAGCAGCCGACAGGGCTTTCCCTCCTACGAGCAGTACTTC. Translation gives CASSRQGFPSYEQYF. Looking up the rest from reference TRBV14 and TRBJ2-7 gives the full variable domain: EAGVTQFPSHSVIEKGQTVTLRCDPISGHDNLYWYRRVMGKEIKFLLHFVKESKQDESGMPNNRFLAERTGGTYSTLKVQPAELEDSGVYFCASSRQGFPSYEQYFGPGTRLTVT.

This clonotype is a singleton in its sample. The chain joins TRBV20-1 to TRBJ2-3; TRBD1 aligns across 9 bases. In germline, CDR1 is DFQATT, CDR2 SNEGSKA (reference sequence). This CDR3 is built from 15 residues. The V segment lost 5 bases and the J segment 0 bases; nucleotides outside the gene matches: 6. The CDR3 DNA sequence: TGCAGTGCTGCAAAGACAGGGGGTAGCACAGATACGCAGTATTTT. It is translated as CSAAKTGGSTDTQYF.

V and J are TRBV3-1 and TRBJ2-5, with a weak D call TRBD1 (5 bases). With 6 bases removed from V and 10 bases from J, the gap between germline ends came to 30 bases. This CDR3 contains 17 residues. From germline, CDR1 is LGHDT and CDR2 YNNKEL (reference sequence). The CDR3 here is CASSPEFRAQNAGFQYF. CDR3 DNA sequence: TGTGCCAGCAGTCCGGAATTCCGGGCCCAAAATGCAGGGTTCCAGTACTTC.